The T cell receptor (beta chain) under discussion was sequenced for a study of T cell repertoires in cytomegalovirus infection. Looking at the study overall: CMV epitopes in the study were HLA-C-restricted (recently identified) and HLA-B-restricted (well studied). Based on public TCR beta signatures, there were indications of CMV infection and of a matching HLA type. Overall study findings and caveats: Dominating the ex vivo response were HLA-C-restricted CMV-specific TCR beta clonotypes. Cumulated frequencies of public TCR beta families served to identify carriers of CMV plus the relevant HLA.

One entry per CDR3 protein results from TCRdb running MiXCR on the reads. In the table there are nearly 700,000 distinct CDR3 sequences, roughly 30% of which are singletons. CDR3 size: 17 residues. With 6 bases removed from V and 1 base from J, the gap between germline ends came to 21 bases. This clonotype was seen only a few times. Its antigen is unknown. The sequence derives from a human donor in good health (CMV status not recorded). Some clones in this sample may be carry-over from other donors' samples. The sample here was cultured PBMCs, taken from culture after CMV antigen stimulation. This chain connects TRBV12-3 or TRBV12-4 to TRBJ1-2; possible D gene TRBD1, 5 bases. The CDR3 sequence: CASSPRDVGAINYGYTF. In nucleotides, the CDR3 is TGTGCCAGCAGCCCTCGGGACGTAGGGGCTATTAACTATGGCTACACCTTC.